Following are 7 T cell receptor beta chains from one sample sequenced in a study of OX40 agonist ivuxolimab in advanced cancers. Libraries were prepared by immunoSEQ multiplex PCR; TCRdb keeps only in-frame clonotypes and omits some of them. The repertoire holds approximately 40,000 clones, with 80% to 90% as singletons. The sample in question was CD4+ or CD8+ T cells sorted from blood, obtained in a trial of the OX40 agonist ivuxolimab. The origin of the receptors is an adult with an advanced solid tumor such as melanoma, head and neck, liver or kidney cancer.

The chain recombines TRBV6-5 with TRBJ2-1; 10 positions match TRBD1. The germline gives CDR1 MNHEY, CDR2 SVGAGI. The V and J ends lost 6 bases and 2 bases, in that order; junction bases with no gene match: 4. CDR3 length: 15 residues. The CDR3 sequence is CASRIDRGPYNEQFF. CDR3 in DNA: TGTGCCAGCAGGATCGACAGGGGGCCCTACAATGAGCAGTTCTTC.

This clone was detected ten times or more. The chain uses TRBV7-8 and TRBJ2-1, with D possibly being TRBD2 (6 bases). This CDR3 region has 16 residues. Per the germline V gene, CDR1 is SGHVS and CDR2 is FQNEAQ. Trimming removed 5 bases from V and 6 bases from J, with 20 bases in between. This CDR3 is CASSLWRASVRNEQFF. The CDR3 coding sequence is TGTGCCAGCAGCCTATGGAGGGCTAGCGTACGCAATGAGCAGTTCTTC.

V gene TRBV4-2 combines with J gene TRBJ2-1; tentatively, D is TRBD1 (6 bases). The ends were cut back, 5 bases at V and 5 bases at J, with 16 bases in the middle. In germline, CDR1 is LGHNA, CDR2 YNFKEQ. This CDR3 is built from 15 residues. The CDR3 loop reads CASSKGGSENNEQFF. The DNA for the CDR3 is TGTGCCAGCAGCAAAGGGGGTAGCGAAAACAATGAGCAGTTCTTC.

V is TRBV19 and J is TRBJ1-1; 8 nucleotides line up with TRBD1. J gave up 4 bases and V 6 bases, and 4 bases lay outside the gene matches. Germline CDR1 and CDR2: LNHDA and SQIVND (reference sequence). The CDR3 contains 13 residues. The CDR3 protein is CASSLTGGTEAFF. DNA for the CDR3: TGTGCCAGTAGCCTTACAGGGGGCACTGAAGCTTTCTTT.

The CDR3 DNA sequence: TGTGCCGGCCAAACGGGACAGGGCGCTTCGGAAGCTTTCTTT. It encodes CAGQTGQGASEAFF. The rearrangement uses TRBV30 and TRBJ1-1; 9 nucleotides agree with TRBD1. Germline lookup yields CDR1 GTSNPN and CDR2 SVGIG (reference sequence). The CDR3 extends over 14 amino acids. V dropped 8 bases and J dropped 8; count of bases not matched to a gene: 15.

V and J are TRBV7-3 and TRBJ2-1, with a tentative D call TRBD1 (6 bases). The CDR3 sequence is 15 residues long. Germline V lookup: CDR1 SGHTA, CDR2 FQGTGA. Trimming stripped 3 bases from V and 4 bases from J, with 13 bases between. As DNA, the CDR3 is TGTGCCAGCAGCTTTGTCAGGGGCACTTACAATGAGCAGTTCTTC. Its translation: CASSFVRGTYNEQFF.

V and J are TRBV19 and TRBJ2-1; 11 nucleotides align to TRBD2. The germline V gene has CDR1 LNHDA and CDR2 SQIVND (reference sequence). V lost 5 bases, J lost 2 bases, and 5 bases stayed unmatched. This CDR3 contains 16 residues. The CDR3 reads CASSPIAGGPYNEQFF. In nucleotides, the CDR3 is TGTGCCAGTAGTCCGATAGCGGGGGGGCCCTACAATGAGCAGTTCTTC.